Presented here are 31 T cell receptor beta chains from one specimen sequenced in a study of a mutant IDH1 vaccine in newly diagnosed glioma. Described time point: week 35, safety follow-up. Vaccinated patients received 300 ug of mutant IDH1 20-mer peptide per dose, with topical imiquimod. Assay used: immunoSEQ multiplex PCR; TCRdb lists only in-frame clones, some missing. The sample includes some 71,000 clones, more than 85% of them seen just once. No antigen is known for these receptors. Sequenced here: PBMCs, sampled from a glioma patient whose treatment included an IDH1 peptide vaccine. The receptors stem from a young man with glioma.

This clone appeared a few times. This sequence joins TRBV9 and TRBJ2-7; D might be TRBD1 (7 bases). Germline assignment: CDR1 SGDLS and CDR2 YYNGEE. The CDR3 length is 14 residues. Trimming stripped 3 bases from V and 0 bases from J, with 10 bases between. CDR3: CASSAGDSSYEQYF. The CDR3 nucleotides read TGTGCCAGCAGCGCGGGGGACAGCTCCTACGAGCAGTACTTC.

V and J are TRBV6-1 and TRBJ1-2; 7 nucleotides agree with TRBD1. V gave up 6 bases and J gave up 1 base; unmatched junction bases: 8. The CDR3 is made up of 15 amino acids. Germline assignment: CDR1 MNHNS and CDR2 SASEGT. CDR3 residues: CASSGTGQHNYGYTF. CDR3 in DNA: TGTGCCAGCAGCGGAACGGGACAGCATAACTATGGCTACACCTTC.

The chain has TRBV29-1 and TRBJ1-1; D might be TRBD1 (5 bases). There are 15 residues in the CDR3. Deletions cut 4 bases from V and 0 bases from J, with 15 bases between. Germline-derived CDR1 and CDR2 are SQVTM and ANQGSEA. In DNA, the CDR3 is TGCAGCGTTGGGCCAGGGTGGGGAATGAACACTGAAGCTTTCTTT. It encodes CSVGPGWGMNTEAFF.

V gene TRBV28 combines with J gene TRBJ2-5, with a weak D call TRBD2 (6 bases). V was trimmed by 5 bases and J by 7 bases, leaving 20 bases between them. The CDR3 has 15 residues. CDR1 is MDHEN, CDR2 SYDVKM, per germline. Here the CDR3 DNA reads TGTGCCAGCAGTACGGATGGGGGGAATAGTGCGACCCAGTACTTC. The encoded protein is CASSTDGGNSATQYF.

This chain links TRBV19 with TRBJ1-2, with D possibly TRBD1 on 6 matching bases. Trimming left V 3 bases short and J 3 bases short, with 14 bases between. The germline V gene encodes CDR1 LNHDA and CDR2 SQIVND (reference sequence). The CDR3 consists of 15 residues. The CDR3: CASSIDFGGYYGYTF. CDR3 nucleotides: TGTGCCAGTAGTATTGATTTCGGGGGCTACTATGGCTACACCTTC.

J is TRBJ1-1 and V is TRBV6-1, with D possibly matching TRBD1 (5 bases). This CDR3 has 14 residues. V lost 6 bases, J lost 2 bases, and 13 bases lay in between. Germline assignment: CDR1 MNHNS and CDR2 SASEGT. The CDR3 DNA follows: TGTGCCAGCAGCTACAATACAGGCAACACTGAAGCTTTCTTT. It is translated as CASSYNTGNTEAFF.

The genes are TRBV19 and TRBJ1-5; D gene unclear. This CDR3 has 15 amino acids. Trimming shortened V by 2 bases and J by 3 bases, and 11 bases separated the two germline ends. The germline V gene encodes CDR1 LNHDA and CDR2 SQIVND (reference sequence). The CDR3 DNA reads TGTGCCAGTAGTATAATATTAAGTGACAATCAGCCCCAGCATTTT. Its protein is CASSIILSDNQPQHF.

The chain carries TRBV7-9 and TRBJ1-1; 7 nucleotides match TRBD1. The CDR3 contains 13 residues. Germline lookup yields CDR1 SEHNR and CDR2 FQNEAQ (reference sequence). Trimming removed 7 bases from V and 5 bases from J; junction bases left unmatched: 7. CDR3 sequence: CASTRDRRTEAFF. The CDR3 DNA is TGTGCCAGCACCCGGGACAGAAGAACTGAAGCTTTCTTT.

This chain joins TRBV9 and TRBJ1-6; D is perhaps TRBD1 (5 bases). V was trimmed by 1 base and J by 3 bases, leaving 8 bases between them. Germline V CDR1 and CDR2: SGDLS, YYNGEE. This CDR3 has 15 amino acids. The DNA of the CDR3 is TGTGCCAGCAGCGTAACAGGAAACTATAATTCACCCCTCCACTTT. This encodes CASSVTGNYNSPLHF. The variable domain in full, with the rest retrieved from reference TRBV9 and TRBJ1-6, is DSGVTQTPKHLITATGQRVTLRCSPRSGDLSVYWYQQSLDQGLQFLIQYYNGEERAKGNILERFSAQQFPDLHSELNLSSLELGDSALYFCASSVTGNYNSPLHFGNGTRLTVT.

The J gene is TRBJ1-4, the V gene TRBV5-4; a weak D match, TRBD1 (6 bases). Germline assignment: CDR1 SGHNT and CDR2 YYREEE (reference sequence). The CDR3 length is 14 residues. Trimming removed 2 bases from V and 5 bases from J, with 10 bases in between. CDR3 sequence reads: CASSLPGTNEKLFF. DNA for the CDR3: TGTGCCAGCAGCTTACCCGGGACAAATGAAAAACTGTTTTTT.

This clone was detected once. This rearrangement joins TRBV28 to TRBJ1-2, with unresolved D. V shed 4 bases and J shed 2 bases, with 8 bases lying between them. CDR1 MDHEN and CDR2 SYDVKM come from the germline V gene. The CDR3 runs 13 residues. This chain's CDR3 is CASSSTRNYGYTF. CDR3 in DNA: TGTGCCAGCAGTTCAACACGAAACTATGGCTACACCTTC.

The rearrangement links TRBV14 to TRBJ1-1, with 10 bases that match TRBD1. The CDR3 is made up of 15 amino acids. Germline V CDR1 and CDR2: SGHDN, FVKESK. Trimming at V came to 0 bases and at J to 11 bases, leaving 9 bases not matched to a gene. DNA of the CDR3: TGTGCCAGCAGCCAAGATGTCGGAAGGGGACAGGGGGCTTTCTTT. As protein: CASSQDVGRGQGAFF.

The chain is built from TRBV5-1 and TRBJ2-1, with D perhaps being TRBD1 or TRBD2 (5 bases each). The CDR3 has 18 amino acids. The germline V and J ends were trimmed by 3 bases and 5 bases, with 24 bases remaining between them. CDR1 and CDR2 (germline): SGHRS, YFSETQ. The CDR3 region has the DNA TGCGCCAGCAGCTACTACCTACCGGGGACCTGGGGGAACAATGAGCAGTTCTTC. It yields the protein CASSYYLPGTWGNNEQFF.

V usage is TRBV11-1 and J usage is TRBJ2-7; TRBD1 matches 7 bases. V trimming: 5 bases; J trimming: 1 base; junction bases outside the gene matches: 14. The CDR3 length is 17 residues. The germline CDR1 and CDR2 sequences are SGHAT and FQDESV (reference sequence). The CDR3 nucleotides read TGTGCCAGCAGCAAGAGGACAACAGGGACAGCATCCTACGAGCAGTACTTC. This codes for CASSKRTTGTASYEQYF.

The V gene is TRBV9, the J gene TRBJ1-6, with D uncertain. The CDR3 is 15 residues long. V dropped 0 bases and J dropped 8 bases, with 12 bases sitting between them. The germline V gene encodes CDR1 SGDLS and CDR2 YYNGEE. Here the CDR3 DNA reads TGTGCCAGCAGCGTAGACTCCGGGGAAGATTCACCCCTCCACTTT. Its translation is CASSVDSGEDSPLHF.

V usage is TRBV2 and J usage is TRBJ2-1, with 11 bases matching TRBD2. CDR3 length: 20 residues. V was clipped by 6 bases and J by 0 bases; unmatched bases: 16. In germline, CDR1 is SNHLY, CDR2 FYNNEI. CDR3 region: CASRPLPGTSGKSSYNEQFF. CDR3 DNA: TGTGCCAGCAGGCCCCTCCCCGGGACTAGCGGCAAGAGCTCCTACAATGAGCAGTTCTTC. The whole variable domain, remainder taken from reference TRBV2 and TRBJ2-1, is EPEVTQTPSHQVTQMGQEVILRCVPISNHLYFYWYRQILGQKVEFLVSFYNNEISEKSEIFDDQFSVERPDGSNFTLKIRSTKLEDSAMYFCASRPLPGTSGKSSYNEQFFGPGTRLTVL.

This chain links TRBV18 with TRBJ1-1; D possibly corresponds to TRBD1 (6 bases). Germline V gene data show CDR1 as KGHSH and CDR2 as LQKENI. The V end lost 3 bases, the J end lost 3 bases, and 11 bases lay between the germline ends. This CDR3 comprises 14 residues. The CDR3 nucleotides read TGTGCCAGCTCACCGGGGGCAACGGACACTGAAGCTTTCTTT. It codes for CASSPGATDTEAFF.

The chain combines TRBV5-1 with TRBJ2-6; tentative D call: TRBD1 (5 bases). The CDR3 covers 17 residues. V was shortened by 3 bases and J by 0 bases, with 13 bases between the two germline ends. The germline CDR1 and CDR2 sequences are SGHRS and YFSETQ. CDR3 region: CASSSQGQLSGANVLTF. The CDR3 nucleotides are TGCGCCAGCAGCTCCCAGGGTCAGCTCTCTGGGGCCAACGTCCTGACTTTC.

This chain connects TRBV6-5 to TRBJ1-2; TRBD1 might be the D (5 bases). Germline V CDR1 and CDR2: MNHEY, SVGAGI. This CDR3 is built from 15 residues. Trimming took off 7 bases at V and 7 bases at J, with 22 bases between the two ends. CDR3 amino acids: CASTRGGSGLSGYTF. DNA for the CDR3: TGTGCCAGCACCCGGGGTGGGTCAGGGCTATCTGGCTACACCTTC.

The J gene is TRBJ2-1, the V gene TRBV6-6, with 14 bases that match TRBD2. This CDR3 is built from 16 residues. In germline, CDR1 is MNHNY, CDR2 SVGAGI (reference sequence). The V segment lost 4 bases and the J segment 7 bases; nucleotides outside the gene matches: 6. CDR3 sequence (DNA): TGTGCCAGCAGTTCCCGACTAGCGGGAGGGTCGAATGAGCAGTTCTTC. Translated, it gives CASSSRLAGGSNEQFF.

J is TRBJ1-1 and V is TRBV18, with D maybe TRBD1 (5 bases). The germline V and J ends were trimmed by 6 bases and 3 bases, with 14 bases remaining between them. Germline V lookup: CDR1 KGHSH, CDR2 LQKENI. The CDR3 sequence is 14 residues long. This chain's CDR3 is CASSRQLVDTEAFF. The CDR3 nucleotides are TGTGCCAGCTCGCGACAGCTAGTTGACACTGAAGCTTTCTTT.

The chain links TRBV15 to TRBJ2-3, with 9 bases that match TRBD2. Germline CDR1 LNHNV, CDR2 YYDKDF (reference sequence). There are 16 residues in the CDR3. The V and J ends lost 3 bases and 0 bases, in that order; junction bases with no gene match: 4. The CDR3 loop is CATSRLTSGSTDTQYF. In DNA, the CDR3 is TGTGCCACCAGCAGGTTGACTAGCGGAAGCACAGATACGCAGTATTTT. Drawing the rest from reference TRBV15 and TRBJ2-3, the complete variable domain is DAMVIQNPRYQVTQFGKPVTLSCSQTLNHNVMYWYQQKSSQAPKLLFHYYDKDFNNEADTPDNFQSRRPNTSFCFLDIRSPGLGDTAMYLCATSRLTSGSTDTQYFGPGTRLTVL.

CDR3 sequence (DNA): TGCAGCGTTAATACAGGGGGCGCGGGGGAGCAGTTCTTC. This translates into CSVNTGGAGEQFF. The rearrangement joins TRBV29-1 to TRBJ2-1, with 9 nucleotides matching TRBD1. In germline, CDR1 is SQVTM, CDR2 ANQGSEA. V trimming: 5 bases; J trimming: 10 bases; junction bases outside the gene matches: 9. The CDR3 extends over 13 amino acids.

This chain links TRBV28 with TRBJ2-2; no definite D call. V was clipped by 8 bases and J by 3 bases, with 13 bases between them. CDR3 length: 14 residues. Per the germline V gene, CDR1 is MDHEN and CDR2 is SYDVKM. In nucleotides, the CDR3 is TGTGCCAGCCTCACCGGTGGGGACACCGGGGAGCTGTTTTTT. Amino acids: CASLTGGDTGELFF.

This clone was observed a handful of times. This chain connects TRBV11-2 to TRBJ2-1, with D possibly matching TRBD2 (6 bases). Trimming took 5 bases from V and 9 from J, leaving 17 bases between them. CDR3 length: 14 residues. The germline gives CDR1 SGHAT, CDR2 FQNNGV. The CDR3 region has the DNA TGTGCCAGCAGCACTAGCCAGGCCCGGGGTGAGCAGTTCTTC. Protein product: CASSTSQARGEQFF.

The CDR3 region is CASSQLGRHEKLFF. CDR3 nucleotide sequence: TGTGCCAGCAGCCAGCTCGGACGACATGAAAAACTGTTTTTT. The genes are TRBV7-6 and TRBJ1-4; D gene unclear. This CDR3 has 14 amino acids. With 5 bases removed from V and 6 bases from J, the gap between germline ends came to 13 bases. CDR1 and CDR2 from the germline V gene are SGHVS and FNYEAQ. The full variable domain, with the rest looked up from reference TRBV7-6 and TRBJ1-4, is GAGVSQSPRYKVTKRGQDVALRCDPISGHVSLYWYRQALGQGPEFLTYFNYEAQQDKSGLPNDRFSAERPEGSISTLTIQRTEQRDSAMYRCASSQLGRHEKLFFGSGTQLSVL.

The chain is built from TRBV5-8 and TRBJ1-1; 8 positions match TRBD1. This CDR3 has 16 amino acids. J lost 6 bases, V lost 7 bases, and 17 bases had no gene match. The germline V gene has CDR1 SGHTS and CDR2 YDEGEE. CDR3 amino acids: CASRGRTGILGPEAFF. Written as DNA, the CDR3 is TGTGCCAGCCGGGGGAGGACAGGGATCCTTGGGCCTGAAGCTTTCTTT.

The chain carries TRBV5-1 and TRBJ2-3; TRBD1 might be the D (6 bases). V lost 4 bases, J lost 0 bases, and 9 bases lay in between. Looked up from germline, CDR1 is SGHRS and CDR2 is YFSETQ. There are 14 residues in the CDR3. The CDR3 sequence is CASSLGQSTDTQYF. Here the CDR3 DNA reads TGCGCCAGCAGCCTCGGACAGAGCACAGATACGCAGTATTTT. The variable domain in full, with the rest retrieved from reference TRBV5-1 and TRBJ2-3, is KAGVTQTPRYLIKTRGQQVTLSCSPISGHRSVSWYQQTPGQGLQFLFEYFSETQRNKGNFPGRFSGRQFSNSRSEMNVSTLELGDSALYLCASSLGQSTDTQYFGPGTRLTVL.

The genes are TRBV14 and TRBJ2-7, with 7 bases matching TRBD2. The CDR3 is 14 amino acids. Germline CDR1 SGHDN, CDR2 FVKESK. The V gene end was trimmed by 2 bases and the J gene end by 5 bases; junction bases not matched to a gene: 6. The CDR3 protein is CASSQLTTSNEQYF. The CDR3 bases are TGTGCCAGCAGCCAACTTACGACTAGCAACGAGCAGTACTTC.

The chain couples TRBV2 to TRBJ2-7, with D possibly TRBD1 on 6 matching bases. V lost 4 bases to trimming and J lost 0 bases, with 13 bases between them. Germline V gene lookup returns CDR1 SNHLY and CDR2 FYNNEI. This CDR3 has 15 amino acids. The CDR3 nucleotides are TGTGCCAGCAGTGTGGCAGGGACAAGCTCCTACGAGCAGTACTTC. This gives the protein CASSVAGTSSYEQYF. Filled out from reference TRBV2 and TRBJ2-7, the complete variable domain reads EPEVTQTPSHQVTQMGQEVILRCVPISNHLYFYWYRQILGQKVEFLVSFYNNEISEKSEIFDDQFSVERPDGSNFTLKIRSTKLEDSAMYFCASSVAGTSSYEQYFGPGTRLTVT.

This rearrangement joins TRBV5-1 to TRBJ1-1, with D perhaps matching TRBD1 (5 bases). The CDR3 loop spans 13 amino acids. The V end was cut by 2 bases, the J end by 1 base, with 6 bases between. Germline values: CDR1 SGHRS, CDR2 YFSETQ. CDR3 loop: CASSLTGNTEAFF. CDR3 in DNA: TGCGCCAGCAGCTTAACAGGGAACACTGAAGCTTTCTTT.